The 25 T cell receptor beta chains in this list originate from one sample, sequenced in a study of CD8 T cells in Susac syndrome. Reverse transcription of about 0.5 to 1 ug RNA used random hexamers. In TCRdb, the immunoSEQ multiplex PCR reads were re-called with MiXCR into one record per CDR3 protein. The sample yields about 82,000 distinct CDR3 sequences, 96% seen once. The sequenced sample was CD8+ T cells from PBMCs. These receptors all stem from a human donor with Susac syndrome.

This clonotype was found once. The chain is built from TRBV20-1 and TRBJ1-4; 7 nucleotides agree with TRBD1. Unmatched junction bases numbered 5, after V lost 4 bases and J lost 0 bases. This CDR3 region has 15 residues. The germline V gene encodes CDR1 DFQATT and CDR2 SNEGSKA (reference sequence). The CDR3 DNA is TGCAGTGCTACCCGGGACAGTTCAACTAATGAAAAACTGTTTTTT. Translating it yields CSATRDSSTNEKLFF.

V and J are TRBV3-1 and TRBJ1-1; 8 bases map to TRBD1. The V gene end was trimmed by 2 bases and the J gene end by 3 bases; junction bases not matched to a gene: 5. In germline, CDR1 is LGHDT, CDR2 YNNKEL (reference sequence). This CDR3 region has 15 residues. CDR3 nucleotide sequence: TGTGCCAGCAGCCAAATTGGACAGGGTGACACTGAAGCTTTCTTT. Protein: CASSQIGQGDTEAFF. The full variable domain, its missing parts supplied by reference TRBV3-1 and TRBJ1-1, is DTAVSQTPKYLVTQMGNDKSIKCEQNLGHDTMYWYKQDSKKFLKIMFSYNNKELIINETVPNRFSPKSPDKAHLNLHINSLELGDSAVYFCASSQIGQGDTEAFFGQGTRLTVV.

The chain couples TRBV5-1 to TRBJ1-5, with TRBD1 matching 9 bases. Germline assignment: CDR1 SGHRS and CDR2 YFSETQ. CDR3 length: 16 residues. The J segment lost 4 bases and the V segment lost 1 base, leaving 6 bases of the junction unmatched. The CDR3 DNA is TGCGCCAGCAGCTTGCTTGGGACAGGGCTTAATCAGCCCCAGCATTTT. Protein sequence: CASSLLGTGLNQPQHF. Filled out from reference TRBV5-1 and TRBJ1-5, the complete variable domain reads KAGVTQTPRYLIKTRGQQVTLSCSPISGHRSVSWYQQTPGQGLQFLFEYFSETQRNKGNFPGRFSGRQFSNSRSEMNVSTLELGDSALYLCASSLLGTGLNQPQHFGDGTRLSIL.

This clonotype was detected once. Here the CDR3 DNA reads TGTGCCAGCAGCTCCGGACTAGCGGGGTTAAATGAGCAGTTCTTC. Protein: CASSSGLAGLNEQFF. V is TRBV13 and J is TRBJ2-1, with 12 bases matching TRBD2. CDR3 size: 15 residues. Germline CDR1 PRHDT, CDR2 FYEKMQ (reference sequence). Trimming cost V 4 bases and J 7 bases; bases outside gene matches: 5.

The genes are TRBV6-2 or TRBV6-3 and TRBJ2-7; D gene unclear. Per the germline V gene, CDR1 is MNHEY and CDR2 is SVGEGT. V was clipped by 5 bases and J by 7 bases, with 6 bases between them. This CDR3 contains 10 residues. CDR3 residues: CASSNREQYF. The DNA of the CDR3 is TGTGCCAGCAGTAATAGGGAGCAGTACTTC.

This chain connects TRBV19 to TRBJ1-2; 10 bases are shared with TRBD1. The CDR3 extends over 15 amino acids. Germline-derived CDR1 and CDR2 are LNHDA and SQIVND (reference sequence). Trimming removed 6 bases from V and 4 bases from J; junction bases left unmatched: 8. CDR3 sequence: CASSLSRTGGYGYTF. CDR3 nucleotides: TGTGCCAGTAGCCTTTCCCGGACAGGGGGCTATGGCTACACCTTC.

The J gene is TRBJ2-7, the V gene TRBV20-1, with TRBD2 identical over 7 bases. CDR1 is DFQATT and CDR2 is SNEGSKA in the germline V gene (reference sequence). CDR3 length: 13 amino acids. V dropped 6 bases and J dropped 6; count of bases not matched to a gene: 11. Here the CDR3 reads CSARTRAEREQYF. Written as DNA, the CDR3 is TGCAGTGCCCGGACTAGAGCGGAGCGCGAGCAGTACTTC.

The rearrangement links TRBV27 to TRBJ2-3; D ambiguous. Trimming took off 5 bases at V and 2 bases at J, with 8 bases between the two ends. The V gene's germline CDR1 is MNHEY and CDR2 SMNVEV (reference sequence). This CDR3 is built from 13 residues. The CDR3 DNA reads as TGTGCCAGCAGTAGCAGGCCCACAGATACGCAGTATTTT. This translates into CASSSRPTDTQYF.

The chain combines TRBV3-1 with TRBJ2-2; the D is unclear. Germline CDR1 is LGHDT and CDR2 is YNNKEL (reference sequence). The V and J ends lost 0 bases and 2 bases respectively, with 7 bases between them. This CDR3 has 15 residues. This CDR3 reads CASSQDRTNTGELFF. The CDR3 DNA is TGTGCCAGCAGCCAAGACAGGACCAACACCGGGGAGCTGTTTTTT.

This clonotype has just one count. The CDR3 protein is CASSPFHRSQETQYF. CDR3 DNA: TGTGCCAGCAGTCCGTTCCACAGGTCCCAAGAGACCCAGTACTTC. The rearrangement joins TRBV6-5 to TRBJ2-5; a possible D gene is TRBD1 (5 bases). This CDR3 contains 15 residues. V shed 5 bases and J shed 1 base, with 14 bases lying between them. Germline V gene sequence: CDR1 MNHEY, CDR2 SVGAGI.

The V call is TRBV5-6, the J call TRBJ2-7; D unclear. Germline CDR1 SGHDT, CDR2 YYEEEE. V was pared by 6 bases and J by 5 bases, with 15 bases between. This CDR3 is 13 amino acids long. In DNA form, the CDR3 reads TGTGCCAGCAACCCATCCGGAGTTAACGAGCAGTACTTC. Translating gives CASNPSGVNEQYF.

The chain uses TRBV27 and TRBJ1-2; D is possibly TRBD1 (6 bases). This CDR3 is built from 12 residues. The germline CDR1 and CDR2 sequences are MNHEY and SMNVEV (reference sequence). V lost 5 bases, J lost 8 bases, and 12 bases lay in between. The CDR3 reads CASSPQGLGYTF. The CDR3 DNA reads TGTGCCAGCAGTCCTCAGGGGCTCGGCTACACCTTC.

The chain links TRBV11-2 to TRBJ1-2; TRBD1 matches 9 bases. CDR3 length equals 16 residues. CDR1 and CDR2 (germline): SGHAT, FQNNGV. The V and J ends lost 2 bases and 4 bases, in that order; junction bases with no gene match: 8. Written as DNA, the CDR3 is TGTGCCAGCAGCTTACTCACAGGGGGCGGTGGCTATGGCTACACCTTC. Encoded protein: CASSLLTGGGGYGYTF.

The rearrangement links TRBV15 to TRBJ2-5; the D is unclear. Germline CDR1 is LNHNV and CDR2 is YYDKDF (reference sequence). Trimming shortened V by 0 bases and J by 2 bases, and 4 bases separated the two germline ends. The length of the CDR3 is 13 residues. Written as DNA, the CDR3 is TGTGCCACCAGCAGAGATGGTCAAGAGACCCAGTACTTC. This sequence encodes CATSRDGQETQYF.

In DNA form, the CDR3 reads TGTGCCAGTACCCCGGACGGGGGGCAGCCCCAGCATTTT. Translating gives CASTPDGGQPQHF. The chain employs TRBV19 and TRBJ1-5; TRBD1 might be the D (5 bases). The germline V gene has CDR1 LNHDA and CDR2 SQIVND (reference sequence). CDR3 length: 13 residues. V was trimmed by 7 bases and J by 7 bases, leaving 14 bases between them.

The genes are TRBV4-1 and TRBJ1-4, with 10 bases aligning to TRBD1. The CDR3 totals 15 residues. The ends lost 3 bases at V and 2 bases at J; junction bases unmatched: 0. Per germline, CDR1 MGHRA and CDR2 YSYEKL. The CDR3 here is CASSQTGGTNEKLFF. The CDR3 nucleotides are TGCGCCAGCAGCCAGACAGGGGGCACTAATGAAAAACTGTTTTTT.

The V call is TRBV5-6, the J call TRBJ2-7; D perhaps matches TRBD2 (6 bases). The CDR3 is made up of 11 amino acids. Germline CDR1 and CDR2: SGHDT and YYEEEE. V was clipped by 3 bases and J by 7 bases, with 8 bases between them. Here the CDR3 reads CASSSAGEQYF. The CDR3 DNA reads as TGTGCCAGCAGCTCCGCGGGGGAGCAGTACTTC.

The chain's CDR3 is CASSFLKGYEQYF. DNA of the CDR3: TGTGCCAGCAGTTTTTTGAAGGGCTACGAGCAGTACTTC. The chain uses TRBV27 and TRBJ2-7, with D hard to call. There are 13 residues in the CDR3. V was shortened by 3 bases and J by 3 bases, with 9 bases between the two germline ends. Germline V lookup: CDR1 MNHEY, CDR2 SMNVEV (reference sequence).

The chain is built from TRBV7-9 and TRBJ1-6; 9 nucleotides align to TRBD1. The V segment lost 7 bases and the J segment 7 bases; nucleotides outside the gene matches: 5. The CDR3 has 14 amino acids. Germline assignment: CDR1 SEHNR and CDR2 FQNEAQ (reference sequence). CDR3 loop: CASTKGQGNSPLHF. The CDR3 coding sequence is TGTGCCAGCACCAAGGGACAGGGCAATTCACCCCTCCACTTT.

This clonotype appeared a single time. The rearrangement joins TRBV5-6 to TRBJ2-1; D ambiguous. Trimming took off 3 bases at V and 7 bases at J, with 11 bases between the two ends. The CDR3 consists of 13 residues. Per germline, CDR1 SGHDT and CDR2 YYEEEE. The CDR3 DNA reads as TGTGCCAGCAGCTGGGTATTGGGAAATGAGCAGTTCTTC. It is translated as CASSWVLGNEQFF.

The table lists this clonotype with a few counts. The rearrangement uses TRBV27 and TRBJ2-5; 9 positions match TRBD2. Germline V CDR1 and CDR2: MNHEY, SMNVEV (reference sequence). The CDR3 consists of 17 residues. After removal of 7 bases from V and 1 base from J, the junction contained 13 bases not matched to a gene. The CDR3 bases are TGTGCCAGCACCCAGAGCCCTAGCGGGAACTTCCAAGAGACCCAGTACTTC. It specifies CASTQSPSGNFQETQYF.

This clonotype occurred once. This rearrangement joins TRBV9 to TRBJ2-3; 10 bases align to TRBD1. Unmatched junction bases numbered 4, after V lost 3 bases and J lost 3 bases. The germline CDR1 and CDR2 sequences are SGDLS and YYNGEE. This CDR3 contains 15 residues. The DNA for the CDR3 is TGTGCCAGCAGCGCCGGGACAGGGGTAACAGATACGCAGTATTTT. Translating gives CASSAGTGVTDTQYF.

This chain uses TRBV7-8 with TRBJ1-6; the D is unclear. The germline CDR1 and CDR2 sequences are SGHVS and FQNEAQ. The ends were cut back, 1 base at V and 11 bases at J, with 6 bases in the middle. The CDR3 length is 12 residues. The CDR3 reads CASSLDGPPLHF. DNA for the CDR3: TGTGCCAGCAGCTTAGACGGCCCACCCCTCCACTTT.

The rearrangement joins TRBV10-3 to TRBJ2-7, with TRBD1 matching 8 bases. The germline V gene encodes CDR1 ENHRY and CDR2 SYGVKD. This CDR3 comprises 14 residues. V was pared by 8 bases and J by 0 bases, with 6 bases of the junction left unmatched. The CDR3 loop reads CAIHGTGDSYEQYF. CDR3 sequence (DNA): TGTGCCATCCATGGGACAGGCGACTCCTACGAGCAGTACTTC.

The CDR3 DNA follows: TGTGCCAGCAGCCTTCTCGACAGGGCCGAAGCTTTCTTT. This translates into CASSLLDRAEAFF. J is TRBJ1-1 and V is TRBV6-2 or TRBV6-3; 7 bases are shared with TRBD1. The CDR3 contains 13 residues. In germline, CDR1 is MNHEY, CDR2 SVGEGT. J was trimmed by 8 bases and V by 6 bases; bases with no gene match: 9.